One sample yielded the 31 T cell receptor beta chains listed below, sequenced in a study of cytomegalovirus exposure and HLA in healthy donors. PCR used 60 Vbeta primers and 13 Jbeta primers. Sequencing used immunoSEQ multiplex PCR; TCRdb keeps in-frame clones, though not all of them. The sample lists around 130,000 clones; 60% to 75% were seen once. What was sequenced was PBMCs. The receptors derive from a woman aged 45-60 years in good health and CMV-seropositive.

The V and J genes are TRBV5-1 and TRBJ2-5, with 9 bases identical to TRBD1. The DNA end lines up better with TRBJ2-7; the J call may be wrong. The germline V gene has CDR1 SGHRS and CDR2 YFSETQ. CDR3 length: 14 amino acids. CDR3 region: CASSLVTGGHEQYF. For the CDR3, the DNA is TGCGCCAGCAGCTTGGTCACAGGGGGCCACGAGCAGTACTTC.

The rearrangement joins TRBV19 to TRBJ1-6; no firm D call. Deletions cut 3 bases from V and 7 bases from J, with 16 bases between. The V gene's germline CDR1 is LNHDA and CDR2 SQIVND (reference sequence). The CDR3 has 16 residues. DNA of the CDR3: TGTGCCAGTAGTATGGACTCTAGCGGGGTAAATTCACCCCTCCACTTT. This sequence encodes CASSMDSSGVNSPLHF.

The genes are TRBV5-1 and TRBJ2-6; D unresolved. The germline gives CDR1 SGHRS, CDR2 YFSETQ. Trimming removed 3 bases at V and 0 bases at J, with 10 bases between. The CDR3 has 16 amino acids. The CDR3: CASSSRQNSGANVLTF. CDR3 sequence (DNA): TGCGCCAGCAGCTCGCGACAAAACTCTGGGGCCAACGTCCTGACTTTC.

This clone occurred once. Other DNA sequences in the sample encode the same CDR3. The V and J genes are TRBV19 and TRBJ2-3; D is possibly TRBD2 (6 bases). From germline, CDR1 is LNHDA and CDR2 SQIVND (reference sequence). V was pared by 5 bases and J by 0 bases, with 9 bases between. The CDR3 is 14 residues long. The CDR3: CASSVGLSTDTQYF. The CDR3 DNA reads as TGTGCCAGTAGTGTTGGACTAAGCACAGATACGCAGTATTTT.

The chain uses TRBV19 and TRBJ1-1, with TRBD1 matching over 8 bases. Germline CDR1 is LNHDA and CDR2 is SQIVND (reference sequence). Losses at the gene ends were 3 bases for V and 1 base for J; bases not matched to a gene: 7. The CDR3 spans 16 residues. The CDR3 DNA follows: TGTGCCAGTAGTATTGGCAGGGGGCCGAGGAACACTGAAGCTTTCTTT. Protein sequence: CASSIGRGPRNTEAFF.

Concerning this clone: One junction end disagrees with the germline gene, perhaps due to a read error. The chain joins TRBV5-6 to TRBJ1-2; D unresolved. CDR1 is SGHDT and CDR2 is YYEEEE in the germline V gene. The CDR3 has 15 amino acids. The CDR3, as DNA: TGTACCAGCAGCTTGCGTCTGGGTGGGAGCTATGGCTACACCTTC. Protein: CTSSLRLGGSYGYTF.

The chain joins TRBV5-4 to TRBJ1-1; TRBD1 aligns across 7 bases. The germline V gene has CDR1 SGHNT and CDR2 YYREEE (reference sequence). This CDR3 region has 15 residues. J was trimmed by 6 bases and V by 1 base; bases with no gene match: 9. The CDR3 loop is CASSLPRTGSAEAFF. In nucleotides, the CDR3 is TGTGCCAGCAGCTTGCCACGGACAGGTTCCGCTGAAGCTTTCTTT.

This clone has only a few counts. The CDR3 nucleotides read TGTGCCAGCAGTGGACTAGTGGACACCGGGGAGCTGTTTTTT. This codes for CASSGLVDTGELFF. The genes are TRBV6-4 and TRBJ2-2; D possibly corresponds to TRBD2 (6 bases). From germline, CDR1 is MRHNA and CDR2 SNTAGT. Trimming left V 4 bases short and J 3 bases short, with 9 bases between. The CDR3 runs 14 residues.

DNA of the CDR3: TGTGCCAGCAGCCAAGGTGGGGACAGGGGCACAGATACGCAGTATTTT. Its translation is CASSQGGDRGTDTQYF. V usage is TRBV4-2 and J usage is TRBJ2-3; TRBD1 matches 9 bases. With 1 base clipped from V and 1 base from J, the junction kept 3 bases outside the gene matches. The CDR3 sequence is 16 residues long. Germline CDR1 and CDR2: LGHNA and YNFKEQ.

The chain recombines TRBV7-2 with TRBJ2-1, with D possibly matching TRBD2 (6 bases). CDR3 length: 13 amino acids. Germline CDR1 SGHTA, CDR2 FQGNSA. Trimming pared 6 bases from V and 10 bases from J, leaving 16 bases between. DNA for the CDR3: TGTGCCAGCAGTTCGGGAGTCTTTGGAGAGCAGTTCTTC. Protein sequence: CASSSGVFGEQFF.

As regards this clone: An end of the junction does not agree with germline; a read error may underlie this. The J gene is TRBJ2-1, the V gene TRBV11-3, with D possibly being TRBD1 (6 bases). The V gene's germline CDR1 is SGHNT and CDR2 YENEEA. The CDR3 is made up of 15 amino acids. The CDR3 loop is CPSSLRDIQNNEQFF. CDR3 coding DNA: TGTCCCAGCAGCCTCCGGGACATCCAAAACAATGAGCAGTTCTTC.

There are a few counts of this clone. The chain joins TRBV5-1 to TRBJ2-5; TRBD1 matches 7 bases. The CDR3 has 14 amino acids. In germline, CDR1 is SGHRS, CDR2 YFSETQ. V lost 4 bases, J lost 5 bases, and 8 bases stayed unmatched. The CDR3 spells CASSRNRGGETQYF. The DNA for the CDR3 is TGCGCCAGCAGCCGAAACAGGGGCGGGGAGACCCAGTACTTC.

The chain links TRBV6-5 to TRBJ1-5, with a tentative D call TRBD1 (5 bases). Trimming cost V 8 bases and J 4 bases, with 12 bases left between them. CDR1 is MNHEY, CDR2 SVGAGI, per germline. The CDR3 runs 13 residues. The CDR3: CASPRQPNQPQHF. The DNA of the CDR3 is TGTGCCAGCCCTAGACAGCCAAATCAGCCCCAGCATTTT.

The chain has TRBV7-2 and TRBJ2-4, with 9 bases lining up with TRBD1. CDR3 length: 13 amino acids. With V trimmed by 5 bases and J by 6 bases, 2 bases remained unmatched. The germline V gene encodes CDR1 SGHTA and CDR2 FQGNSA. CDR3 protein: CASSRDRVNIQYF. CDR3 bases: TGTGCCAGCAGCCGGGACAGGGTAAACATTCAGTACTTC.

This clone was recorded only once. An end of the junction does not agree with germline; a read error may underlie this. The rearrangement joins TRBV6-6 to TRBJ2-7, with D maybe TRBD2 (6 bases). The CDR3 spans 12 residues. CDR1 and CDR2 from the germline V gene are MNHNY and SVGAGI (reference sequence). The DNA of the CDR3 is TGTGCCGTGCGGGACGGATACTACGAGCAGTGCTTC. Amino acids: CAVRDGYYEQCF.

The rearrangement links TRBV5-4 to TRBJ1-6, with D possibly matching TRBD1 (6 bases). V lost 4 bases and J 8 bases, leaving 16 bases between the germline ends. Germline V lookup: CDR1 SGHNT, CDR2 YYREEE (reference sequence). The CDR3 length is 15 residues. This CDR3 reads CASSQSQNRDSPLHF. The CDR3 DNA follows: TGTGCCAGCAGCCAGAGCCAAAACAGGGATTCACCCCTCCACTTT. The whole variable domain, filled in from reference TRBV5-4 and TRBJ1-6, reads ETGVTQSPTHLIKTRGQQVTLRCSSQSGHNTVSWYQQALGQGPQFIFQYYREEENGRGNFPPRFSGLQFPNYSSELNVNALELDDSALYLCASSQSQNRDSPLHFGNGTRLTVT.

This clone has only a few counts. The rearrangement links TRBV5-4 to TRBJ1-1, with D hard to call. This CDR3 comprises 13 residues. V gave up 4 bases and J gave up 7 bases, with 14 bases separating them. Germline V gene sequence: CDR1 SGHNT, CDR2 YYREEE (reference sequence). The CDR3 reads CASSADPWLEAFF. CDR3 nucleotide sequence: TGTGCCAGCAGCGCCGATCCGTGGCTTGAAGCTTTCTTT.

Concerning this clone itself: The same CDR3 can be traced to other DNA sequences in this sample. The CDR3 coding sequence is TGTGCCAGCAGCTTGGGACTAAACACCGGGGAGCTGTTTTTT. It is translated as CASSLGLNTGELFF. The V and J genes are TRBV11-2 and TRBJ2-2, with 7 bases identical to TRBD2. Germline V gene sequence: CDR1 SGHAT, CDR2 FQNNGV. V lost 3 bases, J lost 2 bases, and 0 bases stayed unmatched. The length of the CDR3 is 14 residues.

Here the CDR3 reads CATTPGYKETQYF. The CDR3 DNA sequence: TGTGCCACGACTCCCGGGTACAAAGAGACCCAGTACTTC. This chain links TRBV6-6 with TRBJ2-5; no reliable D call. V gave up 10 bases and J gave up 3 bases, with 15 bases separating them. Germline-derived CDR1 and CDR2 are MNHNY and SVGAGI (reference sequence). This CDR3 comprises 13 residues.

The table lists this clone with a few counts. The chain links TRBV5-4 to TRBJ1-2; D unclear. The CDR3 sequence is 12 residues long. V was cut by 2 bases and J by 7 bases, with 9 bases left in between. Germline CDR1 reads SGHNT; CDR2 reads YYREEE (reference sequence). CDR3 coding DNA: TGTGCCAGCAGCTTCAGTACGGGTGGCTACACCTTC. This codes for CASSFSTGGYTF.

The gene calls are TRBV18 and TRBJ1-1; D call uncertain. Germline CDR1 reads KGHSH; CDR2 reads LQKENI. This CDR3 has 13 residues. V was cut by 1 base and J by 8 bases, with 11 bases left in between. The CDR3 DNA reads as TGTGCCAGCTCACCACAACCGGGAAAAGAAGCTTTCTTT. Translated: CASSPQPGKEAFF. The variable domain in full, with the rest retrieved from reference TRBV18 and TRBJ1-1, is NAGVMQNPRHLVRRRGQEARLRCSPMKGHSHVYWYRQLPEEGLKFMVYLQKENIIDESGMPKERFSAEFPKEGPSILRIQQVVRGDSAAYFCASSPQPGKEAFFGQGTRLTVV.

The chain has TRBV2 and TRBJ2-7; 11 bases fit TRBD2. The junction had 5 bases not matched to a gene; V was cut back by 4 bases and J by 9 bases. Germline CDR1 is SNHLY and CDR2 is FYNNEI. The length of the CDR3 is 13 residues. The CDR3 reads CASSGASGGWQYF. CDR3 nucleotide sequence: TGTGCCAGCAGTGGGGCTAGCGGGGGGTGGCAGTACTTC.

This clone was counted a few times. The chain combines TRBV7-2 with TRBJ2-3; tentative D call: TRBD1 (6 bases). This CDR3 contains 12 residues. Germline V lookup: CDR1 SGHTA, CDR2 FQGNSA. Trimming stripped 4 bases from V and 6 bases from J, with 8 bases between. DNA for the CDR3: TGTGCCAGCAGCTATACAGGGGATACGCAGTATTTT. Its protein product is CASSYTGDTQYF.

This clone has more than one count but fewer than ten. J is TRBJ1-1 and V is TRBV7-2, with D perhaps matching TRBD1 (6 bases). CDR1 SGHTA and CDR2 FQGNSA come from the germline V gene. The CDR3 runs 16 residues. Trimming cost V 3 bases and J 0 bases, with 14 bases left between them. The CDR3, as DNA: TGTGCCAGCAGCTTGGAACAGGGACCCTTGAACACTGAAGCTTTCTTT. Translating it yields CASSLEQGPLNTEAFF.

J is TRBJ1-1 and V is TRBV19; 9 nucleotides align to TRBD1. CDR1 is LNHDA and CDR2 is SQIVND in the germline V gene (reference sequence). After removal of 6 bases from V and 1 base from J, the junction contained 0 bases not matched to a gene. There are 13 residues in the CDR3. The DNA of the CDR3 is TGTGCCAGTAGGGACAGGGGGAACACTGAAGCTTTCTTT. Its translation is CASRDRGNTEAFF. The whole variable domain, filled in from reference TRBV19 and TRBJ1-1, reads DGGITQSPKYLFRKEGQNVTLSCEQNLNHDAMYWYRQDPGQGLRLIYYSQIVNDFQKGDIAEGYSVSREKKESFPLTVTSAQKNPTAFYLCASRDRGNTEAFFGQGTRLTVV.

A note on this clone: This may be a read error, as it is one base from a much larger clone. The same CDR3 also results from other DNA sequences found in this sample. The chain joins TRBV5-4 to TRBJ2-7; 11 bases align to TRBD1. Looked up from germline, CDR1 is SGHNT and CDR2 is YYREEE (reference sequence). The CDR3 totals 14 residues. J lost 3 bases, V lost 4 bases, and 3 bases had no gene match. The CDR3 sequence is CASSPGQGGYEQYF. CDR3 sequence (DNA): TGTGCCAGCAGCCCGGGACAGGGGGGCTACGAGCAGTACTTC.

The rearrangement joins TRBV6-5 to TRBJ2-5, with TRBD1 matching over 7 bases. CDR3 length equals 14 residues. CDR1 and CDR2 (germline): MNHEY, SVGAGI. The J segment lost 7 bases and the V segment lost 6 bases, leaving 11 bases of the junction unmatched. The CDR3 protein is CASRGSGQRGTQYF. In nucleotides, the CDR3 is TGTGCCAGCAGGGGGTCGGGACAGAGAGGGACCCAGTACTTC.

For the CDR3, the DNA is TGCGCCAGCAGCCCGGGAGGGGAGGCCGGCGAGCAGTACTTC. This encodes CASSPGGEAGEQYF. This sequence joins TRBV5-1 and TRBJ2-7, with 8 positions matching TRBD2. The CDR3 spans 14 residues. Germline loops: CDR1 SGHRS, CDR2 YFSETQ. Trimming removed 4 bases from V and 6 bases from J; junction bases left unmatched: 9.

The gene calls are TRBV6-1 and TRBJ1-2; D ambiguous. Germline loops: CDR1 MNHNS, CDR2 SASEGT. CDR3 size: 13 residues. Trimming left V 6 bases short and J 4 bases short, with 12 bases between. In DNA form, the CDR3 reads TGTGCCAGCAGCCCACCTCCGGGCTATGGCTACACCTTC. Translated: CASSPPPGYGYTF.

This clone came up a few times. The V and J genes are TRBV7-6 and TRBJ2-5; weak D call: TRBD2 (7 bases). In germline, CDR1 is SGHVS, CDR2 FNYEAQ. This CDR3 comprises 14 residues. Trimming stripped 5 bases from V and 5 bases from J, with 15 bases between. The CDR3 protein is CASSARGAGETQYF. CDR3 coding DNA: TGTGCCAGCAGCGCCCGGGGGGCCGGGGAGACCCAGTACTTC.

This clone turned up a few times. J is TRBJ2-1 and V is TRBV29-1, with 9 nucleotides matching TRBD1. The CDR3 contains 15 residues. V trimming: 4 bases; J trimming: 8 bases; junction bases outside the gene matches: 12. Looked up from germline, CDR1 is SQVTM and CDR2 is ANQGSEA. The CDR3 spells CSVVWSGQGIDEQFF. The CDR3 DNA reads TGCAGCGTTGTGTGGTCGGGACAGGGTATTGATGAGCAGTTCTTC.